The clone carrying this TCR beta chain was seen ten or more times. Via MiXCR, TCRdb re-called the RACE reads, giving one row per CDR3 protein. The top ten hold about 1.8% of the sample, which has roughly 180,000 distinct CDR3 sequences, about 14% seen once. These data are taken from a study of human T cells and chemical hapten exposure. The time point was: patch test 1, 2 weeks after DPC sensitization. Treatment noted: therapeutic diphenylcyclopropenone sensitization with weekly scalp DPC. The donor pool consisted of alopecia patients aged 18 to 70 years, considered suitable for DPC. The CDR3 contains 14 residues. CDR1 ENHRY and CDR2 SYGVKD come from the germline V gene. The V and J ends lost 7 bases and 5 bases, in that order; junction bases with no gene match: 9.

This receptor was taken from a woman aged 30 to 39 with alopecia areata. Some clones in this sample may be carry-over from other donors' samples. Sequenced here: whole blood, sampled in connection with sensitization to the hapten diphenylcyclopropenone (DPC). The chain joins TRBV10-3 to TRBJ2-7, with 9 bases fitting TRBD1. CDR3 in DNA: TGTGCCATCAACCCCGGACAGGGGAGAAACGAGCAGTACTTC. It translates to CAINPGQGRNEQYF.